These T cell receptor beta chains were read from a single sample in a study of blood T cell repertoires in COVID-19. TCRdb keeps only in-frame clones here, not all; method: immunoSEQ multiplex PCR. The data contain 120,000 or so clones, around 90% of them seen just once; the ten biggest clones take up approximately 1.4%. The sequencing input was peripheral blood. The receptors stem from a human donor in a cohort sampled during active COVID-19. Each CDR3 is given with its conserved first and last residue. A D gene is named only where the DNA matches it firmly. The size of a clone is reported for some rows only, either as once, few or many, or as a class for expanded clones.

- TRBJ2-7 TRBV5-4 - TGTGCCAGCAGCTTGGGACAGAACGACGAGCAGTACTTC CASSLGQNDEQYF
- TRBJ1-2 TRBV5-4 TRBD1 TGTGCCAGCAGCCCCGGACAGGCTACTAACTATGGCTACACCTTC CASSPGQATNYGYTF
- TRBJ1-1 TRBV9 TRBD1 TGTGCCAGCAGCGAACCCGGGACAGGTATGACTGAAGCTTTCTTT CASSEPGTGMTEAFF
- TRBJ2-5 TRBV7-4 TRBD2 TGTGCCAGCAGCCCCCACAAGAGCGGGGGGTCGGAGACCCAGTACTTC CASSPHKSGGSETQYF
- TRBJ1-2 TRBV27 - TGTGCCAGCAGTCACGGGACACCAGCTAACTATGGCTACACCTTC CASSHGTPANYGYTF
few TRBJ1-6 TRBV2 TRBD1 TGTGCCAGCAGTGATGGGACAGTCTATAATTCACCCCTCCACTTT CASSDGTVYNSPLHF
- TRBJ1-6 TRBV27 - TGTGCCAGCAGTTTCGGCGGATTAGGCCCCTATAATTCACCCCTCCACTTT CASSFGGLGPYNSPLHF
- TRBJ2-5 TRBV5-1 - TGCGCCAGCAGCCAGGGACAAAAAGGGGAGACCCAGTACTTC CASSQGQKGETQYF
- TRBJ2-7 TRBV11-2 - TGTGCCAGCAGCTCCCGGAACGGGGGAACTCCTTACGAGCAGTACTTC CASSSRNGGTPYEQYF
- TRBJ2-7 TRBV29-1 TRBD1 TGCAGCGTTGTACAGGGGTTCGCCTACGAGCAGTACTTC CSVVQGFAYEQYF
- TRBJ2-1 TRBV7-7 TRBD2 TGTGCTAGCAGCCCGACCGGGACTAGCGTTACCGATGAGCAGTTCTTC CASSPTGTSVTDEQFF
- TRBJ2-1 TRBV15 - TGTGCCACCAGCCTCAGCGGTCCCTACAATGAGCAGTTCTTC CATSLSGPYNEQFF
- TRBJ2-2 TRBV7-6 TRBD1 TGTGCCAGCAGCCCTACAGGGGTGGGCGGGGAGCTGTTTTTT CASSPTGVGGELFF
- TRBJ2-5 TRBV2 - TGTGCCAGCAGTGTCCAGGGGCAAGAGACCCAGTACTTC CASSVQGQETQYF
- TRBJ2-5 TRBV20-1 TRBD1 TGCAGTGCTAGTACCGGGACAGCGCAAGAGACCCAGTACTTC CSASTGTAQETQYF
- TRBJ2-3 TRBV5-8 TRBD1 TGTGCCAGCAGCCGATCAGGGGGTTACGTAGATACGCAGTATTTT CASSRSGGYVDTQYF
- TRBJ1-5 TRBV30 - TGTGCCTGGAGTGTACGACAGTACGGTCAGCCCCAGCATTTT CAWSVRQYGQPQHF
- TRBJ2-7 TRBV6-6 TRBD2 TGTGCCAGCAGTTATCTAGCGGGAGGGTCCTACGAGCAGTACTTC CASSYLAGGSYEQYF
- TRBJ1-3 TRBV18 TRBD1 TGTGCCAGCTCATCCAAAACCAGGGGGCCCTCTTCTGGAAACACCATATATTTT CASSSKTRGPSSGNTIYF
- TRBJ2-7 TRBV2 TRBD2 TGTGCCAGCAGTGCCGTACTAGCGGGTCCTACCTACGAGCAGTACTTC CASSAVLAGPTYEQYF
- TRBJ2-3 TRBV5-1 - TGCGCCAGCAGTCGAGGTAGCACAGATACGCAGTATTTT CASSRGSTDTQYF
once TRBJ2-3 TRBV4-2 - TGTGCCAGCAGCCAAGATCATGGCGGTCCTTCTAGCACAGATACGCAGTATTTT CASSQDHGGPSSTDTQYF
- TRBJ1-2 TRBV6-5 - TGTGCCAGCACCGGGGGCTATGGCTACACCTTC CASTGGYGYTF
- TRBJ2-1 TRBV24-1 - TGTGCCACCAGTGATTCCGAAGGCAGGGGCGATGAGCAGTTCTTC CATSDSEGRGDEQFF
- TRBJ2-2 TRBV10-3 TRBD2 TGTGCCATCAGCCCCGGACTAGCGGGGGGGAAGAACACCGGGGAGCTGTTTTTT CAISPGLAGGKNTGELFF
- TRBJ1-2 TRBV19 TRBD1 TGTGCCAGTAGGGGGACAGGGACCTACTATGGCTACACCTTC CASRGTGTYYGYTF
- TRBJ2-7 TRBV28 TRBD1 TGTGCCAGCAGTGTGGCGGGACAGGGGGTTAGCGGGACTCCTCTTACCTACGAGCAGTACTTC CASSVAGQGVSGTPLTYEQYF
- TRBJ2-7 TRBV11-2 TRBD2 TGTGCCAGCAGCGTACGGACTAGCGGAAAGTCCTCCTACGAGCAGTACTTC CASSVRTSGKSSYEQYF
- TRBJ2-3 TRBV10-1 TRBD2 TGCGCCAGCAGCGGGACTAGGTTCGGTACAGATACGCAGTATTTT CASSGTRFGTDTQYF
- TRBJ2-3 TRBV9 TRBD2 TGTGCCAGCAGCGTAGGGAGGGGCGGGGGGCTGTCCACAGATACGCAGTATTTT CASSVGRGGGLSTDTQYF
- TRBJ2-4 TRBV7-9 - TGTGCCAGCAGCTTCACCTCCGGGACTTCGTTAGCCAAAAACATTCAGTACTTC CASSFTSGTSLAKNIQYF
- TRBJ2-5 TRBV19 - TGTGCCAGTAGTATTACCCCAGGGGAGACCCAGTACTTC CASSITPGETQYF
- TRBJ2-7 TRBV11-2 - TGTGCCAGCACCCCTACCGGTGGCGAGCAGTACTTC CASTPTGGEQYF
- TRBJ2-2 TRBV5-1 TRBD1 TGCGCCAGCAGCCCTAAGCCGACAGGGGACACCGGGGAGCTGTTTTTT CASSPKPTGDTGELFF
- TRBJ2-1 TRBV28 - TGTGCCAGCAGTTTATCGGGGAGCACATACAATGAGCAGTTCTTC CASSLSGSTYNEQFF
- TRBJ2-7 TRBV11-2 - TGTGCCAGCAAGGAGGGCCGCTTGCCCGAGCAGTACTTC CASKEGRLPEQYF
once TRBJ2-1 TRBV11-1 - TGTGCCAGCAGCTTAGATGGCTTAGAGCAGTTCTTC CASSLDGLEQFF
once TRBJ2-5 TRBV10-3 - TGTGCCATCAGTGAGGCGGCAGATTCGGAGACCCAGTACTTC CAISEAADSETQYF
- TRBJ2-7 TRBV4-1 - TGCGCCAGCAGCCGCAGCCAGGGGCTTTACGAGCAGTACTTC CASSRSQGLYEQYF